Shown below are 30 T cell receptor beta chains from a single sample sequenced in a study of cytomegalovirus exposure and HLA in healthy donors. In the PCR, 60 Vbeta and 13 Jbeta primers were used. Method: immunoSEQ multiplex PCR; TCRdb's copy keeps in-frame clones and lacks some. The sample carries 90,000 to 100,000 clones, around 70% recorded once. The sample was PBMCs. The receptors were sampled from a man in his forties or fifties in good health and CMV-seronegative.

V and J are TRBV5-1 and TRBJ1-2; a possible D gene is TRBD1 (5 bases). From germline, CDR1 is SGHRS and CDR2 YFSETQ. The length of the CDR3 is 15 residues. V was trimmed by 1 base and J by 0 bases, leaving 10 bases between them. The CDR3: CASSLFRGTNYGYTF. The CDR3 nucleotides read TGCGCCAGCAGCTTGTTTCGGGGGACTAACTATGGCTACACCTTC. The full variable domain, rest sourced from reference TRBV5-1 and TRBJ1-2, is KAGVTQTPRYLIKTRGQQVTLSCSPISGHRSVSWYQQTPGQGLQFLFEYFSETQRNKGNFPGRFSGRQFSNSRSEMNVSTLELGDSALYLCASSLFRGTNYGYTFGSGTRLTVV.

The V call is TRBV7-9, the J call TRBJ1-2, with 7 positions matching TRBD1. J gave up 5 bases and V 5 bases, and 5 bases lay outside the gene matches. Germline lookup yields CDR1 SEHNR and CDR2 FQNEAQ (reference sequence). There are 13 residues in the CDR3. The CDR3 coding sequence is TGTGCCAGCAGCCGACGACAGGGTTATGGCTACACCTTC. It codes for CASSRRQGYGYTF.

The chain links TRBV29-1 to TRBJ2-5; weak D call: TRBD2 (7 bases). Germline values: CDR1 SQVTM, CDR2 ANQGSEA. V lost 7 bases and J lost 5, with 17 bases in between. The CDR3 runs to 13 residues. The CDR3 coding sequence is TGCAGCGCCGAGGGGGGGAAAAGGGAGACCCAGTACTTC. Translated: CSAEGGKRETQYF.

This clone was counted many times. The chain recombines TRBV4-3 with TRBJ2-1; D unclear. The V end was cut by 0 bases, the J end by 5 bases, with 8 bases between. This CDR3 has 14 residues. CDR1 and CDR2 from the germline V gene are LGHNA and YSLEER. For the CDR3, the DNA is TGCGCCAGCAGCCAAGATCTTGAGCACAATGAGCAGTTCTTC. It encodes CASSQDLEHNEQFF.

The gene calls are TRBV7-9 and TRBJ1-4, with 10 bases identical to TRBD1. Germline CDR1 is SEHNR and CDR2 is FQNEAQ (reference sequence). The CDR3 length is 15 residues. The J segment lost 8 bases and the V segment lost 1 base, leaving 4 bases of the junction unmatched. CDR3 nucleotides: TGTGCCAGCAGCTTAGAGTGGACAGGGGGGGAAAAACTGTTTTTT. Translation: CASSLEWTGGEKLFF.

This clone was seen only once. The chain's CDR3 is CASSPVSGGFYNEQFF. CDR3 DNA: TGTGCCAGCAGCCCAGTCTCCGGGGGTTTTTACAATGAGCAGTTCTTC. This chain joins TRBV7-2 and TRBJ2-1, with D possibly TRBD2 on 6 matching bases. The CDR3 is 16 residues long. Trimming removed 5 bases from V and 4 bases from J, with 18 bases in between. Germline CDR1 SGHTA, CDR2 FQGNSA.

The chain employs TRBV30 and TRBJ1-2, with D maybe TRBD1 (6 bases). The CDR3 is made up of 14 amino acids. CDR1 GTSNPN and CDR2 SVGIG come from the germline V gene (reference sequence). Trimming removed 1 base from V and 1 base from J, with 10 bases in between. CDR3: CAWSGRTVNYGYTF. Here the CDR3 DNA reads TGTGCCTGGAGTGGTAGGACAGTTAACTATGGCTACACCTTC.

The rearrangement uses TRBV6-1 and TRBJ2-5; maybe TRBD2 (6 bases). Trimming took off 6 bases at V and 4 bases at J, with 15 bases between the two ends. The CDR3 runs 14 residues. Germline values: CDR1 MNHNS, CDR2 SASEGT. The DNA of the CDR3 is TGTGCCAGCAGGGTTACTAGCTCGGGAGAGACCCAGTACTTC. Translation gives CASRVTSSGETQYF.

DNA for the CDR3: TGTGCCAGTAGTCGCGAACCAACCTTCTATGGCTACACCTTC. It encodes CASSREPTFYGYTF. The chain uses TRBV19 and TRBJ1-2; no clear D gene. V lost 5 bases to trimming and J lost 4 bases, with 14 bases between them. CDR1 and CDR2 from the germline V gene are LNHDA and SQIVND (reference sequence). The CDR3 is 14 residues long.

V is TRBV7-2 and J is TRBJ1-1, with TRBD1 matching 7 bases. V gave up 4 bases and J gave up 11 bases; unmatched junction bases: 19. The V gene's germline CDR1 is SGHTA and CDR2 FQGNSA. CDR3 size: 16 residues. In DNA, the CDR3 is TGTGCCAGCAGCTCGGGGGCCGGGACAGCCACCGGGCGGGCTTTCTTT. It is translated as CASSSGAGTATGRAFF.

The chain joins TRBV7-8 to TRBJ1-4; 11 nucleotides align to TRBD1. This CDR3 region has 17 residues. Per the germline V gene, CDR1 is SGHVS and CDR2 is FQNEAQ. The V segment lost 3 bases and the J segment 1 base; nucleotides outside the gene matches: 4. The CDR3 sequence is CASSFPGQGVTNEKLFF. CDR3 coding DNA: TGTGCCAGCAGCTTCCCGGGACAGGGGGTAACTAATGAAAAACTGTTTTTT. The full variable domain, completed using reference TRBV7-8 and TRBJ1-4, is GAGVSQSPRYKVAKRGQDVALRCDPISGHVSLFWYQQALGQGPEFLTYFQNEAQLDKSGLPSDRFFAERPEGSVSTLKIQRTQQEDSAVYLCASSFPGQGVTNEKLFFGSGTQLSVL.

The genes are TRBV30 and TRBJ1-1; D uncertain. This CDR3 is built from 12 residues. The V end was cut by 2 bases, the J end by 8 bases, with 12 bases between. CDR1 GTSNPN and CDR2 SVGIG come from the germline V gene (reference sequence). DNA for the CDR3: TGTGCCTGGAGTTTCAGGCCGGGGGAAGCTTTCTTT. Its protein product is CAWSFRPGEAFF. Together with reference TRBV30 and TRBJ1-1, the CDR3 gives the full variable domain: SQTIHQWPATLVQPVGSPLSLECTVEGTSNPNLYWYRQAAGRGLQLLFYSVGIGQISSEVPQNLSASRPQDRQFILSSKKLLLSDSGFYLCAWSFRPGEAFFGQGTRLTVV.

The chain carries TRBV2 and TRBJ2-3, with TRBD2 matching over 11 bases. The CDR3 has 16 residues. V gave up 9 bases and J gave up 0 bases; unmatched junction bases: 8. Germline V gene data show CDR1 as SNHLY and CDR2 as FYNNEI. The CDR3 coding sequence is TGTGCCAGACGGGGGACTAGCGGCACCAGCACAGATACGCAGTATTTT. It encodes CARRGTSGTSTDTQYF.

The chain recombines TRBV5-1 with TRBJ1-4, with no clear D. The CDR3 loop spans 15 amino acids. With 1 base removed from V and 0 bases from J, the gap between germline ends came to 7 bases. Germline-derived CDR1 and CDR2 are SGHRS and YFSETQ. The CDR3 DNA is TGCGCCAGCAGCTTGATGGGCGCAACTAATGAAAAACTGTTTTTT. It encodes CASSLMGATNEKLFF.

V usage is TRBV4-3 and J usage is TRBJ1-5; unclear D gene. The germline V gene has CDR1 LGHNA and CDR2 YSLEER. V was trimmed by 1 base and J by 0 bases, leaving 4 bases between them. CDR3 size: 14 residues. CDR3 amino acids: CASSQVYSNQPQHF. In DNA, the CDR3 is TGCGCCAGCAGCCAAGTATATAGCAATCAGCCCCAGCATTTT.

This clone was observed a handful of times. This chain connects TRBV5-6 to TRBJ2-5; TRBD1 might be the D (6 bases). Per the germline V gene, CDR1 is SGHDT and CDR2 is YYEEEE. This CDR3 is 15 amino acids long. V lost 3 bases to trimming and J lost 0 bases, with 12 bases between them. CDR3 sequence reads: CASSWVRDNQETQYF. CDR3 DNA sequence: TGTGCCAGCAGCTGGGTACGGGACAACCAAGAGACCCAGTACTTC.

The DNA for the CDR3 is TGTGCCAGCCTCAGGCTCCACGGCTATGGCTACACCTTC. Translation: CASLRLHGYGYTF. The chain combines TRBV6-6 with TRBJ1-2; D is undetermined. Trimming left V 8 bases short and J 4 bases short, with 14 bases between. Per the germline V gene, CDR1 is MNHNY and CDR2 is SVGAGI (reference sequence). This CDR3 comprises 13 residues.

The chain carries TRBV7-2 and TRBJ1-1, with D unresolved. Between the trimmed V and J ends, which lost 1 base and 0 bases, there was a span of 3 bases. CDR3 length: 13 residues. In germline, CDR1 is SGHTA, CDR2 FQGNSA. The CDR3, as DNA: TGTGCCAGCAGCTTAGACTTGAACACTGAAGCTTTCTTT. This sequence encodes CASSLDLNTEAFF. Supplemented by reference TRBV7-2 and TRBJ1-1, the full variable domain reads GAGVSQSPSNKVTEKGKDVELRCDPISGHTALYWYRQSLGQGLEFLIYFQGNSAPDKSGLPSDRFSAERTGGSVSTLTIQRTQQEDSAVYLCASSLDLNTEAFFGQGTRLTVV.

The chain links TRBV30 to TRBJ2-5; 7 nucleotides agree with TRBD1. The V gene end was trimmed by 6 bases and the J gene end by 2 bases; junction bases not matched to a gene: 12. Per the germline V gene, CDR1 is GTSNPN and CDR2 is SVGIG (reference sequence). There are 15 residues in the CDR3. DNA of the CDR3: TGTGCCTGCAATCCCGGACAGGCTCTTCAAGAGACCCAGTACTTC. Amino acids: CACNPGQALQETQYF.

The CDR3 nucleotides are TGTGCCAGCAGTCAAGGGGGACATTCCTACGAGCAGTACGTC. Translated, it gives CASSQGGHSYEQYV. This chain uses TRBV6-1 with TRBJ2-7; tentatively, D is TRBD1 (6 bases). This CDR3 spans 14 amino acids. The V and J ends lost 5 bases and 1 base respectively, with 12 bases between them. Per germline, CDR1 MNHNS and CDR2 SASEGT.

The chain uses TRBV7-2 and TRBJ2-7, with 12 bases that match TRBD2. The V gene's germline CDR1 is SGHTA and CDR2 FQGNSA. With V trimmed by 6 bases and J by 4 bases, 4 bases remained unmatched. This CDR3 has 14 amino acids. The CDR3 DNA follows: TGTGCCAGCAGACAAACTAGCGGGGGGTACGAGCAGTACTTC. It codes for CASRQTSGGYEQYF.

This clone was counted once. The CDR3 sequence is CASSLSAEDYGYTF. As DNA, the CDR3 is TGCGCCAGCAGCTTGTCAGCGGAAGACTATGGCTACACCTTC. The rearrangement uses TRBV5-1 and TRBJ1-2; D unresolved. CDR3 size: 14 residues. The V gene's germline CDR1 is SGHRS and CDR2 YFSETQ. V dropped 1 base and J dropped 3 bases, with 10 bases sitting between them.

The CDR3 DNA reads as TGTGCCAGCAGCAACAGGGGGCACAAGGATACGCAGTATTTT. It codes for CASSNRGHKDTQYF. The chain carries TRBV6-5 and TRBJ2-3, with 9 bases fitting TRBD1. CDR3 length equals 14 residues. Germline CDR1 MNHEY, CDR2 SVGAGI. V was pared by 6 bases and J by 6 bases, with 7 bases of the junction left unmatched.

This clone was picked up a small number of times. The chain combines TRBV10-3 with TRBJ2-7; TRBD1 matches at 11 bases. The J segment lost 6 bases and the V segment lost 5 bases, leaving 6 bases of the junction unmatched. Germline values: CDR1 ENHRY, CDR2 SYGVKD. CDR3 length equals 14 residues. CDR3 amino acids: CAISHRDRGSEQYV. CDR3 sequence (DNA): TGTGCCATCAGTCACCGGGACAGGGGGAGCGAGCAGTACGTC.

This clone was counted only a few times. The chain couples TRBV18 to TRBJ2-1; tentatively, D is TRBD2 (6 bases). Trimming pared 6 bases from V and 9 bases from J, leaving 18 bases between. CDR1 is KGHSH, CDR2 LQKENI, per germline. The CDR3 runs 14 residues. The CDR3 here is CASSTGLGWGEQFF. The CDR3 DNA is TGTGCCAGCTCGACGGGACTGGGGTGGGGTGAGCAGTTCTTC.

This chain connects TRBV5-4 to TRBJ2-5; TRBD2 matches at 11 bases. The ends lost 4 bases at V and 3 bases at J; junction bases unmatched: 2. This CDR3 is 14 amino acids long. The germline V gene encodes CDR1 SGHNT and CDR2 YYREEE (reference sequence). CDR3 in amino acids: CASSPGLAEETQYF. The CDR3 coding sequence is TGTGCCAGCAGCCCGGGACTAGCGGAAGAGACCCAGTACTTC.

The chain employs TRBV6-5 and TRBJ1-4; 8 nucleotides match TRBD1. The trim removed 0 bases at V and 6 bases at J, leaving 3 bases unmatched. CDR3 length: 15 residues. The germline gives CDR1 MNHEY, CDR2 SVGAGI. The CDR3 loop is CASSYSDREDEKLFF. In DNA, the CDR3 is TGTGCCAGCAGTTACTCGGACAGGGAGGATGAAAAACTGTTTTTT.

The chain recombines TRBV30 with TRBJ1-1, with a weak D call TRBD1 (5 bases). The CDR3 totals 12 residues. Looked up from germline, CDR1 is GTSNPN and CDR2 is SVGIG (reference sequence). With 0 bases removed from V and 7 bases from J, the gap between germline ends came to 9 bases. The CDR3 nucleotides read TGTGCCTGGAGTGTTGGGGGGTTTGAAGCTTTCTTT. Its translation is CAWSVGGFEAFF.

The chain recombines TRBV5-1 with TRBJ2-5, with 8 bases identical to TRBD1. V was pared by 4 bases and J by 2 bases, with 4 bases of the junction left unmatched. Looked up from germline, CDR1 is SGHRS and CDR2 is YFSETQ. This CDR3 is built from 14 residues. This chain's CDR3 is CASSGGTGQETQYF. The DNA for the CDR3 is TGCGCCAGCAGCGGAGGGACAGGACAAGAGACCCAGTACTTC.

The gene calls are TRBV4-3 and TRBJ2-1, with TRBD2 as a possible D gene (6 bases). The V gene lost 4 bases and the J gene lost 8 bases, with 18 bases spanning the gap. The germline V gene has CDR1 LGHNA and CDR2 YSLEER. The CDR3 totals 15 residues. CDR3 nucleotide sequence: TGCGCCAGCAGCCCCAACGGGGGAGCTATTGATGAGCAGTTCTTC. Translated, it gives CASSPNGGAIDEQFF.